Below, 2 T cell receptor beta chains from the same sample are listed, as sequenced in a study of blood T cell repertoires in COVID-19. TCRdb keeps only in-frame clones here, not all; method: immunoSEQ multiplex PCR. The data hold around 79,000 clones, with roughly 90% observed a single time. Material for sequencing was peripheral blood. The source of these receptors is a man in his 70s with active or convalescent COVID-19.

The chain links TRBV29-1 to TRBJ2-1; no definite D call. CDR1 is SQVTM, CDR2 ANQGSEA, per germline. The CDR3 sequence is 14 residues long. The V gene lost 3 bases and the J gene lost 6 bases, with 15 bases spanning the gap. The DNA of the CDR3 is TGCAGCGTTGATCAAAGGCTAGTTGGCAATGAGCAGTTCTTC. Translation: CSVDQRLVGNEQFF.

The rearrangement uses TRBV10-3 and TRBJ2-2; possibly TRBD2 for D (6 bases). This CDR3 has 15 amino acids. Trimming stripped 11 bases from V and 5 bases from J, with 21 bases between. Per germline, CDR1 ENHRY and CDR2 SYGVKD. CDR3 bases: TGTGCCGCGAAGGGCCGGGGGTGGCGGACCGGGGAGCTGTTTTTT. Residues: CAAKGRGWRTGELFF.